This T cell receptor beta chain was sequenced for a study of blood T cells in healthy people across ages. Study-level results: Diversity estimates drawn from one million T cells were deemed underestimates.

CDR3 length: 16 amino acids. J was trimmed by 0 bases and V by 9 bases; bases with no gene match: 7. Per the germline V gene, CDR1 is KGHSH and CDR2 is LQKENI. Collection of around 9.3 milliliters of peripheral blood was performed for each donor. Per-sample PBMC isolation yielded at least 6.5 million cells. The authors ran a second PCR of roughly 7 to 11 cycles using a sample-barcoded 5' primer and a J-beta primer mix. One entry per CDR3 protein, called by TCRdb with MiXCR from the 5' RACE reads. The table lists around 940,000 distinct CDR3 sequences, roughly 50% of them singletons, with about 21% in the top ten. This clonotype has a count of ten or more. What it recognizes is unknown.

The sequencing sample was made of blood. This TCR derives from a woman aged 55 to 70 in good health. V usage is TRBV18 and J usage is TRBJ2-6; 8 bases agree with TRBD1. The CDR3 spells CASTTGGTSGANVLTF. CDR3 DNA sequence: TGTGCCAGTACAACAGGGGGAACCTCTGGGGCCAACGTCCTGACTTTC.